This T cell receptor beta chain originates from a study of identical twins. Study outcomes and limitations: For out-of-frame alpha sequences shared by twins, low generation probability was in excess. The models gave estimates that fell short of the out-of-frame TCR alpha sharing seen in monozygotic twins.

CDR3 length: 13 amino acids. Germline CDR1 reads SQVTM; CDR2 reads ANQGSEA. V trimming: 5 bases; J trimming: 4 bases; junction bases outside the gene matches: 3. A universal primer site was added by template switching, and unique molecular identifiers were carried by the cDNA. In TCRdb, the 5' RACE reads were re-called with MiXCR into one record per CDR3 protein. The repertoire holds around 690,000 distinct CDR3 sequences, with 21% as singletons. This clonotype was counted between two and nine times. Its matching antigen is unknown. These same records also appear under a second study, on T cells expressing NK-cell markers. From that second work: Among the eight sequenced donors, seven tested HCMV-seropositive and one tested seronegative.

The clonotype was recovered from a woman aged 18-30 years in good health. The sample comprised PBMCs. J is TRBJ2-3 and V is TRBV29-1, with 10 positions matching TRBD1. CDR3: CSVPGQGPDTQYF. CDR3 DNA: TGCAGCGTTCCGGGACAGGGGCCAGATACGCAGTATTTT.